A selection of T cell receptor beta chains follows, all from one sample in a study of blood T cell repertoires in COVID-19. The data were produced by immunoSEQ multiplex PCR, yet TCRdb's version contains in-frame clones alone and is incomplete. The table lists about 150,000 clones, approximately 73% of them singletons. Sequenced material: peripheral blood. The receptors stem from a woman of 80 years or more with acute or convalescent COVID-19. CDR3s include the opening cysteine and the closing phenylalanine or tryptophan. A D gene is named only where the DNA matches it firmly. Only some rows state a clone size, as once, few, many or a class for expanded clones.

j_gene: TRBJ1-1
d_gene: .
v_gene: TRBV30
abundance: .
CDR3nt: TGTGCCTGGAGCCGAGGGGGAGACACTGAAGCTTTCTTT
CDR3aa: CAWSRGGDTEAFF

j_gene: TRBJ2-3
d_gene: .
v_gene: TRBV6-5
abundance: .
CDR3nt: TGTGCCAGCAGTTATACTACTGGTGGCACAGATACGCAGTATTTT
CDR3aa: CASSYTTGGTDTQYF

j_gene: TRBJ2-6
d_gene: .
v_gene: TRBV2
abundance: .
CDR3nt: TGTGCCAGCAGTGACGAGGTTGCTGGGGCCAACGTCCTGACTTTC
CDR3aa: CASSDEVAGANVLTF

j_gene: TRBJ2-7
d_gene: TRBD1
v_gene: TRBV5-4
abundance: .
CDR3nt: TGTGCCAGCAGCCGGGACAGGGAGGGCGAGCAGTACTTC
CDR3aa: CASSRDREGEQYF

j_gene: TRBJ1-1
d_gene: TRBD1
v_gene: TRBV29-1
abundance: .
CDR3nt: TGCAGCGTTAGTTACCCCGGGACAGGGGCCTCGAACACTGAAGCTTTCTTT
CDR3aa: CSVSYPGTGASNTEAFF

j_gene: TRBJ2-7
d_gene: .
v_gene: TRBV30
abundance: .
CDR3nt: TGTGCCTGGAGGATGGACAAGAACTACGAGCAGTACTTC
CDR3aa: CAWRMDKNYEQYF

j_gene: TRBJ2-7
d_gene: .
v_gene: TRBV5-1
abundance: .
CDR3nt: TGCGCCAGCAGCTCCTCAACAGAAACCTACGAGCAGTACTTC
CDR3aa: CASSSSTETYEQYF

j_gene: TRBJ2-3
d_gene: .
v_gene: TRBV5-1
abundance: few
CDR3nt: TGCGCCAGCAACTCGGGGGGCCTATGGACAGATACGCAGTATTTT
CDR3aa: CASNSGGLWTDTQYF

j_gene: TRBJ1-2
d_gene: .
v_gene: TRBV2
abundance: few
CDR3nt: TGTGCCAGCAGTGAGTCGTCCTATGGCTACACCTTC
CDR3aa: CASSESSYGYTF

j_gene: TRBJ2-1
d_gene: .
v_gene: TRBV7-8
abundance: .
CDR3nt: TGTGCCAGCAGCTTAGATAGGGGCAATGAGCAGTTCTTC
CDR3aa: CASSLDRGNEQFF

j_gene: TRBJ2-1
d_gene: .
v_gene: TRBV5-8
abundance: once
CDR3nt: TGTGCCAGCAGCTCGGGGGGTGCAGGGGGCGCGATCTTC
CDR3aa: CASSSGGAGGAIF

j_gene: TRBJ2-1
d_gene: .
v_gene: TRBV6-5
abundance: .
CDR3nt: TGTGCCAGCAGTTACTATGGGGCAGGGCATCAGCAGTTCTTC
CDR3aa: CASSYYGAGHQQFF

j_gene: TRBJ2-3
d_gene: TRBD2
v_gene: TRBV14
abundance: .
CDR3nt: TGTGCCAGCAGCCACGGACTAGCGGGAGCGGGGGGTGCAGATACGCAGTATTTT
CDR3aa: CASSHGLAGAGGADTQYF

j_gene: TRBJ2-2
d_gene: .
v_gene: TRBV18
abundance: .
CDR3nt: TGTGCCAGCTCACCCTTTGGGGGGGCCAACACCGGGGAGCTGTTTTTT
CDR3aa: CASSPFGGANTGELFF

j_gene: TRBJ2-5
d_gene: TRBD1
v_gene: TRBV30
abundance: .
CDR3nt: TGTGCCTGGAGGAGGACAGGGGGAATGGAGACCCAGTACTTC
CDR3aa: CAWRRTGGMETQYF

j_gene: TRBJ1-1
d_gene: TRBD1
v_gene: TRBV6-2/TRBV6-3
abundance: once
CDR3nt: TGTGCCAGCAGTTATGGAGACAGGGGGCAAAACACTGAAGCTTTCTTT
CDR3aa: CASSYGDRGQNTEAFF

j_gene: TRBJ2-4
d_gene: TRBD2
v_gene: TRBV9
abundance: .
CDR3nt: TGTGCCAGCAGCGAGCCCAGAGCGGGGGGTTCCAAAAACATTCAGTACTTC
CDR3aa: CASSEPRAGGSKNIQYF

j_gene: TRBJ2-3
d_gene: TRBD2
v_gene: TRBV5-1
abundance: .
CDR3nt: TGCGCCAGCAGCTTCTTGAAAAATCTAGCGGGGGAGTACACAGATACGCAGTATTTT
CDR3aa: CASSFLKNLAGEYTDTQYF

j_gene: TRBJ2-3
d_gene: TRBD2
v_gene: TRBV9
abundance: .
CDR3nt: TGTGCCAGCAGCAGCGGGGGTTGGTTACATACAGATACGCAGTATTTT
CDR3aa: CASSSGGWLHTDTQYF

j_gene: TRBJ2-3
d_gene: .
v_gene: TRBV5-1
abundance: .
CDR3nt: TGCGCCAGCAGCTTGGGAGGAGGTGGTTTTAGCACAGATACGCAGTATTTT
CDR3aa: CASSLGGGGFSTDTQYF

j_gene: TRBJ1-3
d_gene: .
v_gene: TRBV19
abundance: .
CDR3nt: TGTGCCAGTAGCCTCCCGACGGGTCGAGAAAGAACCATATATTTT
CDR3aa: CASSLPTGRERTIYF

j_gene: TRBJ2-1
d_gene: TRBD2
v_gene: TRBV6-2/TRBV6-3
abundance: .
CDR3nt: TGTGCCAGCAGTTCAGGCGGGGGGTCCTACAATGAGCAGTTCTTC
CDR3aa: CASSSGGGSYNEQFF

j_gene: TRBJ2-1
d_gene: TRBD2
v_gene: TRBV10-1
abundance: .
CDR3nt: TGCGCCAGCGGGCCGGTGGGAGGGGAGGATGAGCAGTTCTTC
CDR3aa: CASGPVGGEDEQFF

j_gene: TRBJ1-1
d_gene: .
v_gene: TRBV7-9
abundance: few
CDR3nt: TGTGCCAGCAGCTCCACAGAGAACACTGAAGCTTTCTTT
CDR3aa: CASSSTENTEAFF

j_gene: TRBJ2-7
d_gene: TRBD2
v_gene: TRBV2
abundance: .
CDR3nt: TGTGCCAGCAGTGGTCTAGCGGGGTCCTACGAGCAGTACTTC
CDR3aa: CASSGLAGSYEQYF

j_gene: TRBJ2-1
d_gene: TRBD2
v_gene: TRBV7-3
abundance: .
CDR3nt: TGTGCCAGCAGCTTAATGATCCTAGCGGGGGATTTGGGCAATGAGCAGTTCTTC
CDR3aa: CASSLMILAGDLGNEQFF

j_gene: TRBJ2-1
d_gene: .
v_gene: TRBV28
abundance: .
CDR3nt: TGTGCCAGCAGTAACGGGGTGTCCTACAATGAGCAGTTCTTC
CDR3aa: CASSNGVSYNEQFF

j_gene: TRBJ2-1
d_gene: .
v_gene: TRBV5-1
abundance: .
CDR3nt: TGCGCCAGCAGCTTGGACCCTAGTAAGCAGTTCTTC
CDR3aa: CASSLDPSKQFF

j_gene: TRBJ1-1
d_gene: TRBD1
v_gene: TRBV7-9
abundance: .
CDR3nt: TGTGCCAGCAGCTTACCAGACAGGGCCGGTCCTGAAGCTTTCTTT
CDR3aa: CASSLPDRAGPEAFF

j_gene: TRBJ1-1
d_gene: .
v_gene: TRBV6-5
abundance: many
CDR3nt: TGTGCCAGCAGTTACTCGGGGAGCACTGAAGCTTTCTTT
CDR3aa: CASSYSGSTEAFF

j_gene: TRBJ1-2
d_gene: TRBD1
v_gene: TRBV5-1
abundance: .
CDR3nt: TGCGCCAGCAGCTTGGGAGGGACAGGGAACTATGGCTACACCTTC
CDR3aa: CASSLGGTGNYGYTF

j_gene: TRBJ2-7
d_gene: TRBD2
v_gene: TRBV30
abundance: .
CDR3nt: TGTGCCTGGAGTCCGACCCTGACTAGCGGGAGTTACGAGCAGTACTTC
CDR3aa: CAWSPTLTSGSYEQYF

j_gene: TRBJ1-2
d_gene: .
v_gene: TRBV12-3/TRBV12-4
abundance: .
CDR3nt: TGTGCCAGCAGTTTAAGCAACTATGGCTACACCTTC
CDR3aa: CASSLSNYGYTF

j_gene: TRBJ1-6
d_gene: .
v_gene: TRBV4-2
abundance: .
CDR3nt: TGTGCCAGCAGCCAAGATCTCGGCAGGGGCGCGTTTAATTCACCCCTCCACTTT
CDR3aa: CASSQDLGRGAFNSPLHF

j_gene: TRBJ1-1
d_gene: .
v_gene: TRBV27
abundance: few
CDR3nt: TGTGCCAGCAGTTTGGGAGGTGTCCGAGGGACTGAAGCTTTCTTT
CDR3aa: CASSLGGVRGTEAFF

j_gene: TRBJ1-2
d_gene: TRBD1
v_gene: TRBV12-5
abundance: once
CDR3nt: TGTGCTAGTGGTTTTCCCCCCGGACAGGGGGCCTTCTATGGCTACACCTTC
CDR3aa: CASGFPPGQGAFYGYTF

j_gene: TRBJ1-1
d_gene: .
v_gene: TRBV2
abundance: .
CDR3nt: TGTGCCAGCAGTGAATTAGTAATTATGAACACTGAAGCTTTCTTT
CDR3aa: CASSELVIMNTEAFF

j_gene: TRBJ2-1
d_gene: TRBD1
v_gene: TRBV7-6
abundance: .
CDR3nt: TGTGCCAGCAGCCCCGAGGACAGGGGAGGGTACAATGAGCAGTTCTTC
CDR3aa: CASSPEDRGGYNEQFF

j_gene: TRBJ1-3
d_gene: .
v_gene: TRBV19
abundance: .
CDR3nt: TGTGCCAGTAGTATTGCAGCCCCCGGGGCTGGAAACACCATATATTTT
CDR3aa: CASSIAAPGAGNTIYF

j_gene: TRBJ1-5
d_gene: .
v_gene: TRBV30
abundance: .
CDR3nt: TGTGCCTGGAGTGTAAGCGACAGAAGCAATCAGCCCCAGCATTTT
CDR3aa: CAWSVSDRSNQPQHF

j_gene: TRBJ2-1
d_gene: TRBD1
v_gene: TRBV15
abundance: .
CDR3nt: TGTGCCACCAGCAGAGCCGGGACAGGGATTGCCCATGAGCAGTTCTTC
CDR3aa: CATSRAGTGIAHEQFF

j_gene: TRBJ2-7
d_gene: TRBD2
v_gene: TRBV10-2
abundance: .
CDR3nt: TGCGCCAGCAGTGAGCCCAGCGGGATTCCCAGAGAGCAGTACTTC
CDR3aa: CASSEPSGIPREQYF

j_gene: TRBJ2-2
d_gene: .
v_gene: TRBV29-1
abundance: few
CDR3nt: TGCGGGGCCCGGGGACAAACCACCGGGGAGCTGTTTTTT
CDR3aa: CGARGQTTGELFF

j_gene: TRBJ1-5
d_gene: .
v_gene: TRBV5-8
abundance: once
CDR3nt: TGTGCCAGCAGCTTCATTACGTGGGAGGATCAGCCCCAGCATTTT
CDR3aa: CASSFITWEDQPQHF

j_gene: TRBJ2-1
d_gene: TRBD1
v_gene: TRBV5-6
abundance: .
CDR3nt: TGTGCCAGCAGCCACCGGGACAGGGACGGTCAGTTCTTC
CDR3aa: CASSHRDRDGQFF

j_gene: TRBJ1-5
d_gene: .
v_gene: TRBV5-4
abundance: .
CDR3nt: TGTGCCAGCAGCTTGGGAGGTAGCAATCAGCCCCAGCATTTT
CDR3aa: CASSLGGSNQPQHF

j_gene: TRBJ1-2
d_gene: .
v_gene: TRBV27
abundance: .
CDR3nt: TGTGCCAGCAGTTCCCTCCCAGGGGCTAACTATGGCTACACCTTC
CDR3aa: CASSSLPGANYGYTF